This T cell receptor (beta chain) was identified during a study of blood T cell repertoires in COVID-19. Study context: Spain, Italy and the United States supplied samples that represented acute and convalescent COVID-19. In each case, the material was cDNA or gDNA derived from T cells, B-cell-depleted T cells, or PBMCs.

Authors' analysis steps: Scientists estimated how many nucleated cells there were by amplifying reference gene primers. This table comes from immunoSEQ multiplex PCR, and its TCRdb copy is limited to in-frame clones, with some not included. V and J calls and clone size are those listed in that table; D and trimming were worked out from the DNA. This repertoire shows about 220,000 clones, under 90% found once; its top ten account for about 20%. Germline lookup yields CDR1 SGHDT and CDR2 YYEEEE. Trimming pared 1 base from V and 4 bases from J, leaving 8 bases between. This CDR3 region has 13 residues. This TCR came from a man aged 25-40 years with active or convalescent COVID-19. Sequenced sample: peripheral blood. J is TRBJ1-1 and V is TRBV5-6, with unresolved D. CDR3 residues: CASSLRVGTEAFF. The CDR3 nucleotides are TGTGCCAGCAGCTTGCGGGTGGGCACTGAAGCTTTCTTT.